Following are 2 T cell receptor beta chains from one sample sequenced in a study of T cell repertoires in cytomegalovirus infection (dated by TCRdb to 2018 to 2020). These TCRs are of unknown antigen specificity. Taken with the paper, the label for treatment or condition translates to: in vitro stimulation with specific CMV peptide epitopes to enrich CMV-specific T cells. Sequencing took place on an Illumina HiSeq 1500. TCRdb reprocessed the public reads (quality trimming at Q25 with fastp, clone calling with MiXCR) and kept in-frame beta chains. Rows merge per CDR3 protein into single entries with the most common DNA and genes. This sample is represented by 600,000 to 700,000 distinct CDR3 sequences; around 32% of them were singletons. The ten biggest clones cover roughly 18% of the sample. The sequences come from cultured PBMCs, collected from culture after CMV antigen stimulation. Every receptor here comes from a human donor in good health (CMV status not recorded). Some clones in this sample may be carry-over from other donors' samples.

The table lists this clonotype with a count of one. The genes are TRBV6-5 and TRBJ2-4, with D unresolved. This CDR3 has 16 residues. Trimming shortened V by 4 bases and J by 3 bases, and 16 bases separated the two germline ends. Germline V CDR1 and CDR2: MNHEY, SVGAGI. In DNA, the CDR3 is TGTGCCAGCAGTTCCACTTGGGGTAACGACAAAAACATTCAGTACTTC. As protein: CASSSTWGNDKNIQYF.

Only a few counts were recorded for this clonotype. V gene TRBV7-2 combines with J gene TRBJ2-3; D remains unclear. CDR1 is SGHTA and CDR2 is FQGNSA in the germline V gene. Trimming stripped 5 bases from V and 5 bases from J, with 11 bases between. The CDR3 contains 13 residues. The CDR3 DNA follows: TGTGCCAGCAGCCCCCTCGTTGAAGATACGCAGTATTTT. Protein: CASSPLVEDTQYF.